This TCR beta chain was sequenced in a study of CD8 T cells in ankylosing spondylitis. On this clonotype itself: The antigen remains unidentified.

Germline CDR1 and CDR2: MDHEN and SYDVKM. V shed 8 bases, J shed 7 bases, and the junction held 6 bases outside the gene matches. This CDR3 has 14 residues. Quantitative 5'-RACE with molecular barcodes produced the TCR beta libraries. TCRdb used MiXCR to reprocess the 5' RACE reads, holding one entry per CDR3 protein. The sample has about 27,000 distinct CDR3 sequences, 6.5% to 9.5% seen once. Study results and caveats: There were earlier reports of some motif variants in reactive arthritis synovial fluid and blood. Clones linked with disease were CD8+ and fairly uncommon in the peripheral blood.

The genes are TRBV28 and TRBJ1-6; 9 nucleotides align to TRBD1. The source is a male donor with ankylosing spondylitis or in good health (not recorded which). The sample taken for sequencing was blood. DNA for the CDR3: TGTGCCAGCGGACAGGGGTACAGGAATTCACCCCTCCACTTT. As protein: CASGQGYRNSPLHF.